The source of this T cell receptor beta chain is a study of cytomegalovirus exposure and HLA in healthy donors. PCR used 60 Vbeta primers and 13 Jbeta primers. Sequencing used immunoSEQ multiplex PCR; TCRdb keeps in-frame clones, though not all of them. The sample gives approximately 100,000 clones, more than 65% of which show up once; more than 0.95% is in the top ten. In its sample, this clone was seen a few times. The antigen is not known. General observations from the study: CMV serostatus was the sole immune exposure information available. The classifier reportedly diagnosed cytomegalovirus status with high specificity and sensitivity.

The CDR3 totals 14 residues. V shed 4 bases and J shed 7 bases, with 17 bases lying between them. CDR1 and CDR2 from the germline V gene are MGHRA and YSYEKL. The sequence came from a woman between 18 and 29 years old in good health and CMV-seronegative. The chain has TRBV4-1 and TRBJ2-7, with D perhaps TRBD1 (6 bases). Sequencing input: PBMCs. Here the CDR3 reads CASSPGATLGEQYF. CDR3 nucleotides: TGCGCCAGCAGCCCAGGGGCCACCCTGGGAGAGCAGTACTTC.